Each of the 9 T cell receptor beta chains below was sequenced from the same sample in a study of CXCR3-negative and CXCR3-positive naive CD8 T cells. 5' RACE with UMI labels generated the TRB cDNA libraries. With the 5' RACE reads reprocessed, TCRdb shows one record per CDR3 protein and no DNA. The ten most abundant clones cover about 1.5% of a sample with 65,000 to 85,000 distinct CDR3 sequences. Input material: naive CXCR3- CD8+ T cells from blood. Described subset: CD45RO-CCR7+CD27+CD95- naive CD8+ T cells lacking CXCR3 (TNR3-). These receptor sequences come from a human donor in good health. Some clones in this sample may be carry-over from other donors' samples.

The chain joins TRBV28 to TRBJ2-7; TCRdb's assignment of TRBD1 cannot be checked, as there is no DNA. This CDR3 has 15 residues. CDR1 MDHEN and CDR2 SYDVKM come from the germline V gene. Here the CDR3 reads CASSHLQTGSWEQYF.

This sequence joins TRBV28 and TRBJ2-3. This CDR3 has 12 residues. The V gene's germline CDR1 is MDHEN and CDR2 SYDVKM. The CDR3 loop reads CASSSDLDTQYF.

The chain uses TRBV30 and TRBJ2-1; no DNA is available, so the TRBD2 call from TCRdb remains unchecked. The CDR3 runs to 11 residues. Germline V lookup: CDR1 GTSNPN, CDR2 SVGIG (reference sequence). The chain's CDR3 is CAWISASREFF.

The J gene is TRBJ2-7, the V gene TRBV7-2; TCRdb lists TRBD2, though no DNA is available to test this call. The germline V gene has CDR1 SGHTA and CDR2 FQGNSA. CDR3 length equals 14 residues. CDR3 region: CASSLGGIGYEQYF.

This chain connects TRBV29-1 to TRBJ1-1; without DNA, the TCRdb call of TRBD1 cannot be checked. This CDR3 is built from 14 residues. Germline values: CDR1 SQVTM, CDR2 ANQGSEA. The CDR3: CSAAGQGLFAEAFF.

The CDR3 sequence is CAISDLGQGDHNEQFF. The gene calls are TRBV10-3 and TRBJ2-1; with no DNA, the TCRdb D assignment of TRBD1 cannot be verified. CDR3 length equals 16 residues. CDR1 ENHRY and CDR2 SYGVKD come from the germline V gene.

This chain links TRBV6-5 with TRBJ2-5. There are 12 residues in the CDR3. Germline assignment: CDR1 MNHEY and CDR2 SVGAGI. The CDR3 loop is CASSYSGETQYF.

The chain uses TRBV29-1 and TRBJ2-1; TCRdb indicates TRBD2, and absent DNA this call remains unverified. This CDR3 region has 15 residues. Germline-derived CDR1 and CDR2 are SQVTM and ANQGSEA. This CDR3 reads CSVPSLAGGYNEPFF.

This chain links TRBV6-5 with TRBJ2-7; TCRdb's assignment of TRBD2 cannot be checked, as there is no DNA. Germline V gene data show CDR1 as MNHEY and CDR2 as SVGAGI. This CDR3 is 15 amino acids long. The CDR3 is CASSPAGIHSYEQYF.